The source of this T cell receptor beta chain is a study of PD-1 blockade in classical Hodgkin lymphoma. Whole-study context: Patients were administered nivolumab (3 mg/kg intravenously) every 2 weeks.

This CDR3 spans 16 amino acids. The ends lost 6 bases at V and 2 bases at J; junction bases unmatched: 7. Per the germline V gene, CDR1 is SGHVS and CDR2 is FNYEAQ. Comment on this clone: Its antigen is currently unknown.

Study conclusions and caveats: Compared with healthy donors, newly diagnosed patients reportedly showed lower baseline TCR diversity. TCR diversity in CD4+, not CD8+, cells rose significantly by C4D1. Why repertoires differed is undefined; disease activity or prior therapy possibly contributed.

Following autologous stem cell transplantation, relapse occurred in every patient, and exposure to brentuximab vedotin varied. The data were produced by immunoSEQ multiplex PCR, yet TCRdb's version contains in-frame clones alone and is incomplete. The sample consists of 25,000 to 30,000 clones, 86% of them appearing once. The receptor's source is a human donor with classical Hodgkin lymphoma. The chain combines TRBV7-6 with TRBJ2-2; 9 bases are shared with TRBD2. This specimen was peripheral blood mononuclear cells (PBMCs), taken at baseline. The CDR3 bases are TGTGCCAGCAGTCCCCAGCGGGGGGTCAACACCGGGGAGCTGTTTTTT. Translated: CASSPQRGVNTGELFF.